This entry describes one TCR beta chain. The antigen is undetermined. 13 Jbeta primers and 60 Vbeta primers were used for the PCR. Repertoires were generated with immunoSEQ multiplex PCR, while TCRdb's copy carries only in-frame clones and drops some. The data hold tens of thousands of clones, with roughly 78% observed a single time. This entry comes from a study of cytomegalovirus exposure and HLA in healthy donors. Overall study results and limits: For most TCR beta V segments, an earlier analysis put the productive rate at about 87% or about 30% of the time.

This CDR3 is 16 amino acids long. Germline V gene lookup returns CDR1 MDHEN and CDR2 SYDVKM. V was pared by 10 bases and J by 0 bases, with 21 bases between. The TCR originated in a woman in her forties in good health and CMV-seropositive. Specimen: PBMCs. This chain joins TRBV28 and TRBJ1-2; D remains unclear. In DNA form, the CDR3 reads TGTGCCACTGACTGGTCCTCCACCGGGGCTAACTATGGCTACACCTTC. This codes for CATDWSSTGANYGYTF.